Listed here are 18 T cell receptor beta chains from one sample, sequenced in a study of PD-L1 blockade in urothelial cancer. Produced via immunoSEQ multiplex PCR; TCRdb's table is partial and in-frame only. The table lists roughly 25,000 clones, 84% of them singletons. The specimen was PBMCs, collected around atezolizumab (anti-PD-L1) treatment. The receptors originated from a man between 65 and 85 years old with urothelial cancer.

The chain couples TRBV27 to TRBJ2-7; TRBD2 matches at 7 bases. CDR3 length: 15 amino acids. Germline assignment: CDR1 MNHEY and CDR2 SMNVEV (reference sequence). After removal of 5 bases from V and 3 bases from J, the junction contained 10 bases not matched to a gene. DNA of the CDR3: TGTGCCAGCAGTCGCGCGCGGCTAGCGGTCTACGAGCAGTACTTC. Protein: CASSRARLAVYEQYF.

This chain connects TRBV6-1 to TRBJ2-7; 12 bases are a match to TRBD2. V shed 5 bases and J 1 base; nucleotides not matched to a gene: 3. The CDR3 runs 15 residues. Germline lookup yields CDR1 MNHNS and CDR2 SASEGT. The CDR3, as DNA: TGTGCCAGCAGTCGGACTAGCGGGGATTCCTACGAGCAGTACTTC. It specifies CASSRTSGDSYEQYF.

This chain uses TRBV6-5 with TRBJ1-2; a weak D match, TRBD1 (6 bases). V dropped 0 bases and J dropped 3 bases, with 11 bases sitting between them. The CDR3 runs 15 residues. Germline assignment: CDR1 MNHEY and CDR2 SVGAGI. DNA for the CDR3: TGTGCCAGCAGTTACTCTGGACAGAGAGACTATGGCTACACCTTC. Its translation is CASSYSGQRDYGYTF.

The gene calls are TRBV29-1 and TRBJ2-2; D is possibly TRBD2 (6 bases). The CDR3 is 15 amino acids. The V gene's germline CDR1 is SQVTM and CDR2 ANQGSEA. Trimming cost V 4 bases and J 7 bases, with 19 bases left between them. The CDR3 loop is CSVVWRAKRGGELFF. The CDR3 DNA is TGCAGCGTTGTGTGGAGGGCGAAGCGTGGCGGGGAGCTGTTTTTT.

The V gene is TRBV6-5, the J gene TRBJ1-1, with 9 bases lining up with TRBD1. Germline values: CDR1 MNHEY, CDR2 SVGAGI. The CDR3 has 14 residues. V lost 5 bases, J lost 5 bases, and 6 bases stayed unmatched. The CDR3 DNA reads as TGTGCCAGCAGTCCCGGGACAGGGAGGACTGAAGCTTTCTTT. This sequence encodes CASSPGTGRTEAFF.

The chain's CDR3 is CASRPLTRVYEQFF. As DNA, the CDR3 is TGTGCCAGCAGGCCTTTGACTAGGGTCTATGAGCAGTTCTTC. This chain links TRBV27 with TRBJ2-1, with D possibly matching TRBD2 (6 bases). V gave up 6 bases and J gave up 8 bases, with 17 bases separating them. This CDR3 comprises 14 residues. Per the germline V gene, CDR1 is MNHEY and CDR2 is SMNVEV (reference sequence).

The chain carries TRBV5-1 and TRBJ2-7; D might be TRBD2 (6 bases). The germline V gene encodes CDR1 SGHRS and CDR2 YFSETQ. The CDR3 has 13 residues. The ends were cut back, 4 bases at V and 6 bases at J, with 14 bases in the middle. The CDR3 DNA is TGCGCCAGCAGCCAACTCACGGAGGGCGAGCAGTACTTC. Encoded protein: CASSQLTEGEQYF.

The chain recombines TRBV19 with TRBJ2-3, with TRBD2 matching over 13 bases. Germline CDR1 LNHDA, CDR2 SQIVND (reference sequence). The CDR3 has 13 amino acids. The CDR3 DNA sequence: TGTGCAACGACTAGCGGGAGGACAGATACGCAGTATTTT. Translating gives CATTSGRTDTQYF.

CDR3 coding DNA: TGTGCCAGCACCTTTGTGGAGAGCACAGATACGCAGTATTTT. It specifies CASTFVESTDTQYF. The chain couples TRBV21-1 to TRBJ2-3; no check of the table's D call, TRBD2, against the DNA was made. TRBV21-1 is reported as a pseudogene. This CDR3 has 14 residues.

This rearrangement joins TRBV5-1 to TRBJ1-1; D remains ambiguous. Between the trimmed V and J ends, which lost 1 base and 3 bases, there was a span of 10 bases. The CDR3 totals 14 residues. Germline CDR1 reads SGHRS; CDR2 reads YFSETQ. The CDR3 sequence is CASSLSVLHTEAFF. The DNA for the CDR3 is TGCGCCAGCAGCTTGTCAGTGCTGCACACTGAAGCTTTCTTT.

V is TRBV11-1 and J is TRBJ2-1, with a weak D call TRBD2 (6 bases). V lost 3 bases, J lost 8 bases, and 26 bases lay in between. Germline lookup yields CDR1 SGHAT and CDR2 FQDESV (reference sequence). The CDR3 spans 18 residues. CDR3: CASSLGIGGSVRLDEQFF. The CDR3 DNA follows: TGTGCCAGCAGCTTGGGGATCGGGGGATCCGTTAGGCTCGATGAGCAGTTCTTC.

This clone has more than one count but fewer than ten. The chain is built from TRBV28 and TRBJ2-7, with TRBD1 matching over 8 bases. V trimming: 5 bases; J trimming: 3 bases; junction bases outside the gene matches: 9. CDR1 MDHEN and CDR2 SYDVKM come from the germline V gene. The length of the CDR3 is 15 residues. The CDR3 loop is CASSPIGQGGYEQYF. CDR3 DNA: TGTGCCAGCAGTCCAATCGGACAGGGCGGCTACGAGCAGTACTTC.

This clone was detected a few times. The V call is TRBV7-8, the J call TRBJ2-5, with TRBD1 as a possible D gene (6 bases). Between the trimmed V and J ends, which lost 5 bases and 4 bases, there was a span of 20 bases. CDR3 length equals 16 residues. Germline lookup yields CDR1 SGHVS and CDR2 FQNEAQ. This chain's CDR3 is CASSLQGSRGGETQYF. CDR3 nucleotide sequence: TGTGCCAGCAGCCTCCAGGGGAGCCGAGGGGGAGAGACCCAGTACTTC.

This chain uses TRBV5-1 with TRBJ1-1; 7 bases line up with TRBD1. The V gene end was trimmed by 0 bases and the J gene end by 11 bases; junction bases not matched to a gene: 16. CDR3 length: 16 amino acids. CDR1 is SGHRS, CDR2 YFSETQ, per germline. CDR3 nucleotides: TGCGCCAGCAGCTTGGCCGGGACAGTAGGGGACAAAGCGGCTTTCTTT. It specifies CASSLAGTVGDKAAFF.

This chain connects TRBV28 to TRBJ1-4; 9 bases line up with TRBD1. Germline CDR1 reads MDHEN; CDR2 reads SYDVKM. The junction had 10 bases not matched to a gene; V was cut back by 6 bases and J by 14 bases. The CDR3 runs to 13 residues. The CDR3 bases are TGTGCCAGCAGGCGGGGACAGGGAGAAAGGCTGTTTTTT. Protein sequence: CASRRGQGERLFF.

V usage is TRBV4-1 and J usage is TRBJ1-1; D is unresolved. CDR3 size: 15 residues. Trimming pared 4 bases from V and 1 base from J, leaving 13 bases between. Germline V gene sequence: CDR1 MGHRA, CDR2 YSYEKL. CDR3 sequence reads: CASSPIQTTNTEAFF. The CDR3, as DNA: TGCGCCAGCAGCCCAATACAAACCACGAACACTGAAGCTTTCTTT.

The gene calls are TRBV5-1 and TRBJ1-3, with D tentatively TRBD1 (5 bases). Germline CDR1 and CDR2: SGHRS and YFSETQ. CDR3 length equals 14 residues. V shed 0 bases and J shed 6 bases, with 10 bases lying between them. The CDR3 region is CASSLDGGENTIYF. CDR3 bases: TGCGCCAGCAGCTTGGACGGAGGGGAAAACACCATATATTTT.

The chain joins TRBV6-1 to TRBJ2-7; weak D call: TRBD2 (5 bases). Germline-derived CDR1 and CDR2 are MNHNS and SASEGT. The CDR3 loop spans 12 amino acids. V was clipped by 7 bases and J by 2 bases, with 9 bases between them. The CDR3 reads CASTGITYEQYF. CDR3 coding DNA: TGTGCCAGCACGGGGATTACCTACGAGCAGTACTTC.